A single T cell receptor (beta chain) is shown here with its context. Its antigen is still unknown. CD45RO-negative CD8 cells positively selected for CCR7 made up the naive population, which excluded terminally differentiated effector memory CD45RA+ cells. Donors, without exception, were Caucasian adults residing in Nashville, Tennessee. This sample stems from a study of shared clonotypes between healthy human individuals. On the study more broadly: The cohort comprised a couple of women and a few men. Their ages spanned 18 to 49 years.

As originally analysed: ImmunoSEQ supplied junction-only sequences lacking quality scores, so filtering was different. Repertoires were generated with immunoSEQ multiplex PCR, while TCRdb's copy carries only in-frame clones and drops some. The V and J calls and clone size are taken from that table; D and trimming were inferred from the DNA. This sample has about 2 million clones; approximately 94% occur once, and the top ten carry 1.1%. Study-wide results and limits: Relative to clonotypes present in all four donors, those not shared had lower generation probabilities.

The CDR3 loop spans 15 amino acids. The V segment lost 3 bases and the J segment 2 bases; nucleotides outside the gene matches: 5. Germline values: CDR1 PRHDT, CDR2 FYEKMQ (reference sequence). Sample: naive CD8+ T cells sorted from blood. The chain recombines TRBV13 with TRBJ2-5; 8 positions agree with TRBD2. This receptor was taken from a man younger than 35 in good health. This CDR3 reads CASSFAGGLQETQYF. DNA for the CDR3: TGTGCCAGCAGCTTCGCGGGGGGCCTGCAAGAGACCCAGTACTTC. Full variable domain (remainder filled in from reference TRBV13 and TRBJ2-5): AAGVIQSPRHLIKEKRETATLKCYPIPRHDTVYWYQQGPGQDPQFLISFYEKMQSDKGSIPDRFSAQQFSDYHSELNMSSLELGDSALYFCASSFAGGLQETQYFGPGTRLLVL.